A single sample is the source of the 24 T cell receptor beta chains below, sequenced in a study of cytomegalovirus exposure and HLA in healthy donors (dated by TCRdb to 2017 to 2019). The method behind the library was the immunoSEQ multiplex PCR assay. For the multiplex PCR, a mixture combining 60 forward primers for TCR Vbeta segments and 13 reverse primers for TCR Jbeta segments was used. As stored in TCRdb, this immuneACCESS dataset retains in-frame rearrangements with V and J assigned. A fraction of the clones does not appear; measured against another copy, unresolved V genes explain less than half of the discrepancy, and the remainder lacks a known reason. Recorded for this sample are about 100,000 clones; roughly 80% of them occurred a single time. The ten largest clones represent more than 9.5% of the sample. Sequenced sample: PBMCs. These TCRs come from a male donor in good health and CMV-seropositive.

This chain's CDR3 is CASRTGDLNTEAFF. CDR3 DNA sequence: TGTGCCAGCAGGACAGGGGACTTGAACACTGAAGCTTTCTTT. This chain links TRBV6-5 with TRBJ1-1; 8 bases fit TRBD1. The CDR3 runs 14 residues. Germline V gene lookup returns CDR1 MNHEY and CDR2 SVGAGI. V was pared by 6 bases and J by 0 bases, with 3 bases of the junction left unmatched.

This clone appeared once. The V and J genes are TRBV6-1 and TRBJ1-4; 9 positions agree with TRBD1. The junction had 13 bases not matched to a gene; V was cut back by 3 bases and J by 8 bases. The CDR3 consists of 17 residues. The germline CDR1 and CDR2 sequences are MNHNS and SASEGT. Written as DNA, the CDR3 is TGTGCCAGCAGTGACCGAAGGTTAGACAGGGGGAAGGAAAAACTGTTTTTT. Protein product: CASSDRRLDRGKEKLFF.

This sequence joins TRBV7-2 and TRBJ2-7; TRBD2 matches 8 bases. The CDR3 extends over 17 amino acids. CDR1 is SGHTA, CDR2 FQGNSA, per germline. With V trimmed by 3 bases and J by 3 bases, 13 bases remained unmatched. CDR3 protein: CASSFSSAGAGGYEQYF. In DNA form, the CDR3 reads TGTGCCAGCAGCTTTAGTTCCGCGGGGGCGGGGGGCTACGAGCAGTACTTC. Looking up the rest from reference TRBV7-2 and TRBJ2-7 gives the full variable domain: GAGVSQSPSNKVTEKGKDVELRCDPISGHTALYWYRQSLGQGLEFLIYFQGNSAPDKSGLPSDRFSAERTGGSVSTLTIQRTQQEDSAVYLCASSFSSAGAGGYEQYFGPGTRLTVT.

This chain uses TRBV15 with TRBJ2-4; 7 bases fit TRBD2. The germline V gene encodes CDR1 LNHNV and CDR2 YYDKDF (reference sequence). The ends lost 1 base at V and 4 bases at J; junction bases unmatched: 16. The CDR3 runs 19 residues. The CDR3 protein is CATSRVPPGLAEEKNIQYF. The CDR3 DNA is TGTGCCACCAGCAGAGTGCCCCCGGGTCTAGCGGAGGAAAAAAACATTCAGTACTTC.

This clone was seen a handful of times. The chain employs TRBV29-1 and TRBJ1-1, with a possible D match to TRBD1 (6 bases). Germline V gene data show CDR1 as SQVTM and CDR2 as ANQGSEA. The CDR3 spans 16 residues. V lost 7 bases and J lost 1, with 22 bases in between. The CDR3 DNA sequence: TGCAGCGCTGAGGGGACAATTATGGATGCGAACACTGAAGCTTTCTTT. Amino acid sequence: CSAEGTIMDANTEAFF.

V usage is TRBV7-3 and J usage is TRBJ2-5, with 13 bases aligning to TRBD2. This CDR3 is built from 17 residues. Germline assignment: CDR1 SGHTA and CDR2 FQGTGA. With V trimmed by 5 bases and J by 6 bases, 12 bases remained unmatched. The CDR3 DNA is TGTGCCAGCAGCCCTGGGACTAGCGGGATGAGGGAAAAGACCCAGTACTTC. It translates to CASSPGTSGMREKTQYF.

This clone turned up a few times. The rearrangement links TRBV18 to TRBJ2-3; 7 bases agree with TRBD2. J was trimmed by 1 base and V by 3 bases; bases with no gene match: 4. This CDR3 is built from 15 residues. The germline V gene has CDR1 KGHSH and CDR2 LQKENI. The CDR3 is CASSPTSYRTDTQYF. Here the CDR3 DNA reads TGTGCCAGCTCACCGACTAGCTATCGCACAGATACGCAGTATTTT.

The chain carries TRBV5-1 and TRBJ2-2; TRBD2 matches 12 bases. CDR1 is SGHRS, CDR2 YFSETQ, per germline. V lost 0 bases to trimming and J lost 6 bases; unmatched junction nucleotides: 0. The CDR3 contains 15 residues. DNA for the CDR3: TGCGCCAGCAGCTTGGGACTAGCGGGAGCCGGGGAGCTGTTTTTT. Its translation is CASSLGLAGAGELFF.

This clone was counted between two and nine times. The chain links TRBV4-1 to TRBJ2-1; 10 bases map to TRBD2. Per the germline V gene, CDR1 is MGHRA and CDR2 is YSYEKL. The CDR3 loop spans 17 amino acids. The ends lost 0 bases at V and 8 bases at J; junction bases unmatched: 10. The DNA for the CDR3 is TGCGCCAGCAGCCAAGAGAGGTCGACTAGCGGGCGCGATGAGCAGTTCTTC. This gives the protein CASSQERSTSGRDEQFF.

This chain uses TRBV5-1 with TRBJ1-2; D call uncertain. Germline loops: CDR1 SGHRS, CDR2 YFSETQ. The CDR3 spans 15 residues. V lost 1 base and J 3 bases, leaving 13 bases between the germline ends. CDR3 nucleotides: TGCGCCAGCAGCTTGACGATAGAGGCAGACTATGGCTACACCTTC. This encodes CASSLTIEADYGYTF.

For the CDR3, the DNA is TGTGCCAGCAGCTTGCGAACAGGGGTAGGGGAGACCCAGTACTTC. Protein product: CASSLRTGVGETQYF. The chain couples TRBV5-4 to TRBJ2-5, with 7 bases that match TRBD1. This CDR3 has 15 residues. Losses at the gene ends were 1 base for V and 5 bases for J; bases not matched to a gene: 8. The germline V gene has CDR1 SGHNT and CDR2 YYREEE (reference sequence).

This chain connects TRBV5-1 to TRBJ1-1, with TRBD1 matching over 8 bases. The CDR3 extends over 16 amino acids. The J segment lost 1 base and the V segment lost 3 bases, leaving 8 bases of the junction unmatched. The germline V gene encodes CDR1 SGHRS and CDR2 YFSETQ. The CDR3 protein is CASSSPQGAWNTEAFF. CDR3 coding DNA: TGCGCCAGCAGCTCGCCGCAGGGGGCTTGGAACACTGAAGCTTTCTTT.

This chain links TRBV7-2 with TRBJ2-7; 8 bases match TRBD2. Losses at the gene ends were 6 bases for V and 1 base for J; bases not matched to a gene: 8. Germline V CDR1 and CDR2: SGHTA, FQGNSA. There are 15 residues in the CDR3. This CDR3 is CASSYSIAGSYEQYF. Written as DNA, the CDR3 is TGTGCCAGCAGTTATTCCATAGCGGGGTCCTACGAGCAGTACTTC.

The genes are TRBV28 and TRBJ1-2; D is unresolved. V lost 10 bases to trimming and J lost 2 bases, with 11 bases between them. The CDR3 totals 12 residues. Per the germline V gene, CDR1 is MDHEN and CDR2 is SYDVKM. The CDR3 here is CAILRGNYGYTF. CDR3 in DNA: TGTGCCATCCTGAGAGGGAACTATGGCTACACCTTC.

The rearrangement joins TRBV5-3 to TRBJ2-7, with TRBD2 as a possible D gene (5 bases). TRBV5-3 is sorted into the ORF group, with uncertain function. The CDR3 runs 15 residues. The V and J ends lost 4 bases and 2 bases respectively, with 16 bases between them. CDR3 coding DNA: TGTGCCAGAAGCCCCGCTAGCAAAGGAACCTACGAGCAGTACTTC. Translating it yields CARSPASKGTYEQYF.

The chain links TRBV7-8 to TRBJ2-7; 8 positions match TRBD2. The CDR3 has 16 residues. Trimming cost V 5 bases and J 0 bases; bases outside gene matches: 9. From germline, CDR1 is SGHVS and CDR2 FQNEAQ. The CDR3: CASSPAGGMSSYEQYF. The CDR3 nucleotides read TGTGCCAGCAGCCCTGCGGGGGGAATGAGCTCCTACGAGCAGTACTTC.

This clone has more than one count but fewer than ten. The chain has TRBV2 and TRBJ2-2; 8 positions agree with TRBD1. Germline V lookup: CDR1 SNHLY, CDR2 FYNNEI. This CDR3 is built from 18 residues. Trimming cost V 7 bases and J 0 bases; bases outside gene matches: 13. The chain's CDR3 is CASNRLGPTGANTGELFF. The CDR3 DNA sequence: TGTGCCAGCAATCGCCTAGGCCCGACAGGGGCGAACACCGGGGAGCTGTTTTTT.

This chain connects TRBV7-2 to TRBJ2-3, with D perhaps TRBD1 (7 bases). The CDR3 spans 16 residues. V dropped 1 base and J dropped 6 bases, with 17 bases sitting between them. The V gene's germline CDR1 is SGHTA and CDR2 FQGNSA. CDR3 DNA: TGTGCCAGCAGCTTAGTGGCAGGGGGGACCTGGGATACGCAGTATTTT. This codes for CASSLVAGGTWDTQYF.

The chain carries TRBV14 and TRBJ1-1; D is unclear. Deletions cut 4 bases from V and 7 bases from J, with 22 bases between. Germline V gene lookup returns CDR1 SGHDN and CDR2 FVKESK. The CDR3 has 16 residues. This CDR3 reads CASSLRRSGSSYEAFF. CDR3 nucleotide sequence: TGTGCCAGCAGCCTCAGAAGATCCGGGAGCTCTTATGAAGCTTTCTTT.

This chain links TRBV9 with TRBJ2-5; 13 bases agree with TRBD2. The CDR3 has 17 residues. V trimming: 0 bases; J trimming: 4 bases; junction bases outside the gene matches: 6. The germline CDR1 and CDR2 sequences are SGDLS and YYNGEE. CDR3 nucleotides: TGTGCCAGCAGCGTAGCCCGACTAGCGGGAGGATTAGAGACCCAGTACTTC. It specifies CASSVARLAGGLETQYF.

The V and J genes are TRBV5-5 and TRBJ2-7, with D maybe TRBD2 (5 bases). Germline CDR1 reads SGHKS; CDR2 reads YYEKEE (reference sequence). V was clipped by 2 bases and J by 7 bases, with 13 bases between them. The CDR3 has 13 amino acids. The CDR3 sequence is CASSFQWGVEQYF. The CDR3 nucleotides read TGTGCCAGCAGCTTTCAATGGGGAGTGGAGCAGTACTTC.

The chain joins TRBV28 to TRBJ2-2, with TRBD1 matching 7 bases. J was trimmed by 9 bases and V by 10 bases; bases with no gene match: 8. Germline V gene data show CDR1 as MDHEN and CDR2 as SYDVKM. The CDR3 is made up of 12 amino acids. Here the CDR3 reads CATRKGARELFF. DNA of the CDR3: TGTGCCACCCGTAAGGGGGCGAGGGAGCTGTTTTTT.

The V call is TRBV28, the J call TRBJ1-3; D ambiguous. Trimming left V 0 bases short and J 4 bases short, with 10 bases between. This CDR3 is 15 amino acids long. CDR1 and CDR2 from the germline V gene are MDHEN and SYDVKM. The CDR3 here is CASSLWFGGGNTIYF. The CDR3 DNA is TGTGCCAGCAGTTTATGGTTCGGAGGCGGAAACACCATATATTTT.

This chain joins TRBV4-1 and TRBJ2-7, with D perhaps TRBD1 (7 bases). Germline CDR1 is MGHRA and CDR2 is YSYEKL. This CDR3 has 15 residues. V lost 4 bases and J lost 7, with 20 bases in between. This chain's CDR3 is CASSRGTDSFREQYF. The CDR3 DNA sequence: TGCGCCAGCAGCCGCGGGACAGACTCCTTTAGGGAGCAGTACTTC.